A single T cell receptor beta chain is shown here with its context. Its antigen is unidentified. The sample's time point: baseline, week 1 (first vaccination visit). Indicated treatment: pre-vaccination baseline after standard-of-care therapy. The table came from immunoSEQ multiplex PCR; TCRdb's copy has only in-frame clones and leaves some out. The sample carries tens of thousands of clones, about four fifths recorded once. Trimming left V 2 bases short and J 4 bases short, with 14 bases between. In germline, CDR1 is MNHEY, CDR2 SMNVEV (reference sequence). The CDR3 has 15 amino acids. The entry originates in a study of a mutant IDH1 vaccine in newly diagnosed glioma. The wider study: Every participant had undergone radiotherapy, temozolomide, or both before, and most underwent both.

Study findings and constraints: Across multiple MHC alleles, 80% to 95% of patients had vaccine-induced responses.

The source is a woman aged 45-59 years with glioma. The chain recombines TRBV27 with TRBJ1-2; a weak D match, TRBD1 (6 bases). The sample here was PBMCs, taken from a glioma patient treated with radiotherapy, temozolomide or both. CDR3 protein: CASSLERGAVYGYTF. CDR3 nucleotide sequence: TGTGCCAGCAGTTTAGAGCGGGGGGCGGTCTATGGCTACACCTTC.